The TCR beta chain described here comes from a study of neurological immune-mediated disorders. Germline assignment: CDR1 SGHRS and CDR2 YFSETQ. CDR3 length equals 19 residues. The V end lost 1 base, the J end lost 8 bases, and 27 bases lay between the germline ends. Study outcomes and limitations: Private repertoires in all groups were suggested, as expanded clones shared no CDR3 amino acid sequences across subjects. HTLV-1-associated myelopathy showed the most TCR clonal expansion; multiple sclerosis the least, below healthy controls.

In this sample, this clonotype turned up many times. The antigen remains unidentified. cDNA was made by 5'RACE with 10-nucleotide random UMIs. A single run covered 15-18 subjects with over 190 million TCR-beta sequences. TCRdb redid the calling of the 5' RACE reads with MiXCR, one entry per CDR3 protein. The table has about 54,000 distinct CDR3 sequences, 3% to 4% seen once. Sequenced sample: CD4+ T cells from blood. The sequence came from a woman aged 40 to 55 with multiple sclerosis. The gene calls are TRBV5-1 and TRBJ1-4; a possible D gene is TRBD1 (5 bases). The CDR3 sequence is CASSLILRVPGLTWEKLFF. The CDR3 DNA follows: TGCGCCAGCAGCTTGATCCTCCGGGTCCCGGGACTTACATGGGAAAAACTGTTTTTT.